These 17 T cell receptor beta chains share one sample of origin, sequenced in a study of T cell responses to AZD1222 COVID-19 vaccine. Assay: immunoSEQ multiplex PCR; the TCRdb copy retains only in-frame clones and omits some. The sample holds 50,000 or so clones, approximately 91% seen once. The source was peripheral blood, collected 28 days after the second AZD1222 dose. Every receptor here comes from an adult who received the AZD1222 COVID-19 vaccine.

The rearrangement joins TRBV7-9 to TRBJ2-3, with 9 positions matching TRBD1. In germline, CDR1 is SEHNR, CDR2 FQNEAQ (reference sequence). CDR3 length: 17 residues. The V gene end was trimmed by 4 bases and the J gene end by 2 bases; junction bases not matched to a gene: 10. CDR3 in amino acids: CASSSAVGQGPTDTQYF. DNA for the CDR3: TGTGCCAGCAGCTCAGCCGTGGGACAGGGACCCACAGATACGCAGTATTTT.

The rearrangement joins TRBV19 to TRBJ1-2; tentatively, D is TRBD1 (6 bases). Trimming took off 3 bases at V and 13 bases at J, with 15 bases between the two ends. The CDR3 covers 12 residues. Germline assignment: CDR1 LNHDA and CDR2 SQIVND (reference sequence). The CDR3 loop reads CASSIGGQPPTF. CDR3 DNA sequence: TGTGCCAGTAGTATCGGAGGACAGCCGCCCACCTTC.

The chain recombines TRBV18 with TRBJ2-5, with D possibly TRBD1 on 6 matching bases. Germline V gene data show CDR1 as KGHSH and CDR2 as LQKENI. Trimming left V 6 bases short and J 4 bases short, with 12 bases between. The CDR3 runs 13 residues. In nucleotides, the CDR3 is TGTGCCAGCTCTCCTACAGGGAGAGAGACCCAGTACTTC. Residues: CASSPTGRETQYF.

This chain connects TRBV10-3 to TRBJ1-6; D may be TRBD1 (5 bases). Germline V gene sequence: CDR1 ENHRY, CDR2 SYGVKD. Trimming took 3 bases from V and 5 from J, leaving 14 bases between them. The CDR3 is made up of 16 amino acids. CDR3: CAISESGVANNSPLHF. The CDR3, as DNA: TGTGCCATCAGTGAATCGGGGGTGGCGAATAATTCACCCCTCCACTTT.

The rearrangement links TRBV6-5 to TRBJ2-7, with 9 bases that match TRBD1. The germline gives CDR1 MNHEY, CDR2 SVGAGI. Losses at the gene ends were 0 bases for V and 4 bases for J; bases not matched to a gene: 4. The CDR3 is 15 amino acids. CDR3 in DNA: TGTGCCAGCAGTTACTCTACAGGGGGCCGATACGAGCAGTACTTC. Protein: CASSYSTGGRYEQYF.

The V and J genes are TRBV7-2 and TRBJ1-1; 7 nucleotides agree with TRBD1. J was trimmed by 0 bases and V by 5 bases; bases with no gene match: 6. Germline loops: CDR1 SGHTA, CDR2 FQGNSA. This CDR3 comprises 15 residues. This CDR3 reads CASSPSGTVNTEAFF. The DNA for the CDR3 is TGTGCCAGCAGCCCCTCCGGGACAGTGAACACTGAAGCTTTCTTT.

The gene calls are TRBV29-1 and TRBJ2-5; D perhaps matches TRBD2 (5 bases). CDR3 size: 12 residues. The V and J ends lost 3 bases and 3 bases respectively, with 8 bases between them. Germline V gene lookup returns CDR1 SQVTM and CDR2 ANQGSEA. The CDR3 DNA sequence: TGCAGCGTTGACCTAGCCGAAGAGACCCAGTACTTC. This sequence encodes CSVDLAEETQYF.

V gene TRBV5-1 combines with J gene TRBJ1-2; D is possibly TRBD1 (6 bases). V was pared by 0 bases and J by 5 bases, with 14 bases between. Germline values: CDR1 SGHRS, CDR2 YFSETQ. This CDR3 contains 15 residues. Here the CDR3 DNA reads TGCGCCAGCAGCTTGGAGGTCGGCGGACAGTATGGCTACACCTTC. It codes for CASSLEVGGQYGYTF.

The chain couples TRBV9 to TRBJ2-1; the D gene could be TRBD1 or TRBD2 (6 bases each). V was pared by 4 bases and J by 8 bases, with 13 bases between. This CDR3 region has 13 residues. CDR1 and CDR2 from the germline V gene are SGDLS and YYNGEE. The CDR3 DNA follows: TGTGCCAGCAGCAACAGGGACTGGGATGAGCAGTTCTTC. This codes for CASSNRDWDEQFF.

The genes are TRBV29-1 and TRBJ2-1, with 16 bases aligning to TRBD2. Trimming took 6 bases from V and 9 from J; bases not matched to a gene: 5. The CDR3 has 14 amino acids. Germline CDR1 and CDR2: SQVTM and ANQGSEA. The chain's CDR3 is CSVAGTSGRVEQFF. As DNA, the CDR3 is TGCAGCGTCGCCGGGACTAGCGGGAGGGTTGAGCAGTTCTTC.

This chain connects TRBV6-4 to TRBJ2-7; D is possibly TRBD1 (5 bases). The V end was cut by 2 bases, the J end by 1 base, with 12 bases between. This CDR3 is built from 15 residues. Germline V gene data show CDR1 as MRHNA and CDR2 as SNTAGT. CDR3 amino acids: CASSDAQGGSYEQYF. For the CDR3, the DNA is TGTGCCAGCAGTGACGCGCAGGGTGGGTCCTACGAGCAGTACTTC.

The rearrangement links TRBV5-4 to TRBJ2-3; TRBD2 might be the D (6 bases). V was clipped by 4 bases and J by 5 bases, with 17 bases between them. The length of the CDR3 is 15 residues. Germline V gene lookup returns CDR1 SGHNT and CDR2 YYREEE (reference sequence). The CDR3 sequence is CASSPGRGFGDTQYF. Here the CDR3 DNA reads TGTGCCAGCAGCCCCGGACGGGGGTTCGGAGATACGCAGTATTTT.

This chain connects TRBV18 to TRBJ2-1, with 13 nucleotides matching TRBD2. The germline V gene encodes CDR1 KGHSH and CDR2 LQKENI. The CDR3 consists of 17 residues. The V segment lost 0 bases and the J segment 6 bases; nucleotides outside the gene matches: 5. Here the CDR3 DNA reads TGTGCCAGCTCACCACCGTTGGGACTAGCGGGGACCAATGAGCAGTTCTTC. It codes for CASSPPLGLAGTNEQFF.

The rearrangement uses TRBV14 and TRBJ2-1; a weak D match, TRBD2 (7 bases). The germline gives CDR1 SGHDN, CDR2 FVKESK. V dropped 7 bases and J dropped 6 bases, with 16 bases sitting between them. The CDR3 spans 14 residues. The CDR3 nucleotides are TGTGCCAGCAACTACGGGGGGCCTTTCAATGAGCAGTTCTTC. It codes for CASNYGGPFNEQFF.

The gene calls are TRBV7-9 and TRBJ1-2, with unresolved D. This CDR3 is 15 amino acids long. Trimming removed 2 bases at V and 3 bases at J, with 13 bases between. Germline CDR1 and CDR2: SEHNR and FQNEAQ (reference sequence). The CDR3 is CASSLLFRAYYGYTF. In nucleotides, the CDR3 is TGTGCCAGCAGCTTACTTTTTAGGGCTTACTATGGCTACACCTTC. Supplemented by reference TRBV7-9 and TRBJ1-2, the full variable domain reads DTGVSQNPRHKITKRGQNVTFRCDPISEHNRLYWYRQTLGQGPEFLTYFQNEAQLEKSRLLSDRFSAERPKGSFSTLEIQRTEQGDSAMYLCASSLLFRAYYGYTFGSGTRLTVV.

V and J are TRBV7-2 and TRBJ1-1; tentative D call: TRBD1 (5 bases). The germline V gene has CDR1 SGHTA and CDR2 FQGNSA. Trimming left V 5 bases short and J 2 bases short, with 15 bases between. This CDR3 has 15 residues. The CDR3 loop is CASSASSGGNTEAFF. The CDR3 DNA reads TGTGCCAGCAGCGCCTCGTCCGGGGGAAACACTGAAGCTTTCTTT. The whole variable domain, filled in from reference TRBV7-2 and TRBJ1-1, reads GAGVSQSPSNKVTEKGKDVELRCDPISGHTALYWYRQSLGQGLEFLIYFQGNSAPDKSGLPSDRFSAERTGGSVSTLTIQRTQQEDSAVYLCASSASSGGNTEAFFGQGTRLTVV.

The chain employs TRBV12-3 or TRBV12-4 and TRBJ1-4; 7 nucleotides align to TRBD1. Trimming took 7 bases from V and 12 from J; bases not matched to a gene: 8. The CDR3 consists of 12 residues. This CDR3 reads CASTRQGMELFF. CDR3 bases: TGTGCCAGCACACGACAGGGAATGGAACTGTTTTTT.